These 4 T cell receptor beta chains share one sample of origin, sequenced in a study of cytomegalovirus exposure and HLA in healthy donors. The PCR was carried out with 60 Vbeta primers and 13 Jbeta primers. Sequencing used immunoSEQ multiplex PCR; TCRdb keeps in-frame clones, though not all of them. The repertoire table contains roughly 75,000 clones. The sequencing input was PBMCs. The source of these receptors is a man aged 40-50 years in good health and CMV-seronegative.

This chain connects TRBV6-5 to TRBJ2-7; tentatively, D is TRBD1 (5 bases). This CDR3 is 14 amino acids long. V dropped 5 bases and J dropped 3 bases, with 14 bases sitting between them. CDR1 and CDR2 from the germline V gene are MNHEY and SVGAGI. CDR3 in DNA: TGTGCCAGCAGTAACAGGCCCCCTTACTACGAGCAGTACTTC. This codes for CASSNRPPYYEQYF.

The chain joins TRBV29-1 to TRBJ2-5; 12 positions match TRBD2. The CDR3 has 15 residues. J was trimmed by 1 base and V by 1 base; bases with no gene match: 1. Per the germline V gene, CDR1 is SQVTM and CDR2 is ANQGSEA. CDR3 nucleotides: TGCAGCGTTGAAGGGACTAGCGGGGCCCAAGAGACCCAGTACTTC. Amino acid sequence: CSVEGTSGAQETQYF.

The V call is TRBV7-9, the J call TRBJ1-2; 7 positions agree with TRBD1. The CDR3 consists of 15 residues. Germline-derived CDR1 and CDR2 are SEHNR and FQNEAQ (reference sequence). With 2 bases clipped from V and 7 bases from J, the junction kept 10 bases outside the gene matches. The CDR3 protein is CASSLLSGGRIGYTF. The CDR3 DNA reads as TGTGCCAGCAGCTTATTGTCAGGGGGTAGAATTGGCTACACCTTC.

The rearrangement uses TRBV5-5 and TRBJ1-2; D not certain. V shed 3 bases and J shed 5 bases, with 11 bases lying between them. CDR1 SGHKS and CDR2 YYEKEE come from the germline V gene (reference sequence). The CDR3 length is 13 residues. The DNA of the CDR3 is TGTGCCAGCAGCTCCCCGGCGGTATATGGCTACACCTTC. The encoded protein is CASSSPAVYGYTF.